A single sample gave rise to the 22 T cell receptor beta chains below, sequenced in a study of beta chain features in type 1 diabetes. Reverse transcription of all isolated RNA meant that expressed TCRB transcripts were sequenced. Here immunoSEQ multiplex PCR was the method, and the copy in TCRdb shows in-frame clones only, minus some. Of about 150,000 clones listed, 8.1% are singletons. The sequenced sample was central memory CD4+ T cells from blood. These receptors were taken from a young man in good health.

In its sample, this clone was seen a few times. The chain joins TRBV27 to TRBJ2-5; TRBD2 aligns across 10 bases. This CDR3 is built from 14 residues. V was pared by 4 bases and J by 1 base, with 0 bases of the junction left unmatched. From germline, CDR1 is MNHEY and CDR2 SMNVEV (reference sequence). The CDR3 DNA sequence: TGTGCCAGCAGTTGGACTAGCGGCCAAGAGACCCAGTACTTC. It translates to CASSWTSGQETQYF.

CDR3 coding DNA: TGTGCCAGCAGCTTAGCCACGAACACCGGGGAGCTGTTTTTT. Translation: CASSLATNTGELFF. The chain couples TRBV11-3 to TRBJ2-2, with D hard to call. The length of the CDR3 is 14 residues. Germline V gene sequence: CDR1 SGHNT, CDR2 YENEEA. V lost 1 base, J lost 0 bases, and 3 bases lay in between. Looking up the rest from reference TRBV11-3 and TRBJ2-2 gives the full variable domain: EAGVVQSPRYKIIEKKQPVAFWCNPISGHNTLYWYLQNLGQGPELLIRYENEEAVDDSQLPKDRFSAERLKGVDSTLKIQPAELGDSAVYLCASSLATNTGELFFGEGSRLTVL.

The rearrangement links TRBV5-4 to TRBJ1-1, with D uncertain. CDR1 and CDR2 (germline): SGHNT, YYREEE (reference sequence). The CDR3 consists of 13 residues. Trimming left V 0 bases short and J 4 bases short, with 7 bases between. CDR3 bases: TGTGCCAGCAGCTTGGATTGGAGCACTGAAGCTTTCTTT. It encodes CASSLDWSTEAFF.

This clone was recorded a few times. The V call is TRBV7-8, the J call TRBJ1-2; weak D call: TRBD1 (5 bases). There are 14 residues in the CDR3. Trimming shortened V by 1 base and J by 0 bases, and 6 bases separated the two germline ends. Germline V gene lookup returns CDR1 SGHVS and CDR2 FQNEAQ. This CDR3 reads CASSLGQSNYGYTF. CDR3 DNA: TGTGCCAGCAGCTTAGGACAGTCTAACTATGGCTACACCTTC.

V is TRBV4-2 and J is TRBJ1-2; TRBD1 aligns across 10 bases. This CDR3 is 11 amino acids long. Germline V gives CDR1 LGHNA, CDR2 YNFKEQ. J gave up 7 bases and V 8 bases, and 1 base lay outside the gene matches. CDR3 sequence (DNA): TGTGCCAGCGGGGACAGGGGTGGCTACACCTTC. Residues: CASGDRGGYTF.

This clone came up a few times. The V gene is TRBV28, the J gene TRBJ1-5; D might be TRBD1 (5 bases). Germline V gene data show CDR1 as MDHEN and CDR2 as SYDVKM. V was clipped by 4 bases and J by 5 bases, with 9 bases between them. The CDR3 contains 13 residues. The CDR3 protein is CASSSGVDQPQHF. The DNA for the CDR3 is TGTGCCAGCAGTTCGGGGGTGGATCAGCCCCAGCATTTT. Using reference TRBV28 and TRBJ1-5 for the parts outside the CDR3, the full variable domain is DVKVTQSSRYLVKRTGEKVFLECVQDMDHENMFWYRQDPGLGLRLIYFSYDVKMKEKGDIPEGYSVSREKKERFSLILESASTNQTSMYLCASSSGVDQPQHFGDGTRLSIL.

The sample holds a few counts of this clone. Other nucleotide sequences in the sample specify the same CDR3. The chain links TRBV5-1 to TRBJ1-2, with D unresolved. Trimming pared 0 bases from V and 4 bases from J, leaving 10 bases between. CDR3 size: 14 residues. Germline loops: CDR1 SGHRS, CDR2 YFSETQ. CDR3 bases: TGCGCCAGCAGCTTGGACAGACCTGCCTATGGCTACACCTTC. Amino acid sequence: CASSLDRPAYGYTF.

This clone occurred a few times. This chain links TRBV25-1 with TRBJ2-1; TRBD1 might be the D (6 bases). Germline V gene lookup returns CDR1 MGHDK and CDR2 SYGVNS. Trimming cost V 2 bases and J 4 bases, with 12 bases left between them. The CDR3 is made up of 15 amino acids. CDR3 coding DNA: TGTGCCAGCAGTGAACGGGCAGGGGCTTACAATGAGCAGTTCTTC. Protein: CASSERAGAYNEQFF.

This chain uses TRBV7-2 with TRBJ1-2, with 7 bases fitting TRBD1. The CDR3 covers 16 residues. The V gene's germline CDR1 is SGHTA and CDR2 FQGNSA. With V trimmed by 2 bases and J by 2 bases, 8 bases remained unmatched. The CDR3 nucleotides are TGTGCCAGCAGCTTACCTCGGGCGACAGGGAACTATGGCTACACCTTC. Its protein product is CASSLPRATGNYGYTF.

The table lists this clone with a few counts. This chain joins TRBV6-1 and TRBJ2-1, with D unresolved. This CDR3 is 13 amino acids long. The ends were cut back, 6 bases at V and 12 bases at J, with 18 bases in the middle. CDR1 is MNHNS, CDR2 SASEGT, per germline. CDR3 nucleotide sequence: TGTGCCAGCAGACAAACCAATCTAGGTTGGCAGTTCTTC. Amino acids: CASRQTNLGWQFF.

The chain links TRBV7-3 to TRBJ2-1; 9 bases fit TRBD2. CDR3 size: 13 residues. The V and J ends lost 1 base and 10 bases, in that order; junction bases with no gene match: 2. Germline V CDR1 and CDR2: SGHTA, FQGTGA. The CDR3 region has the DNA TGTGCCAGCAGCTTAAGGCGGGAGGGCGAGCAGTTCTTC. It is translated as CASSLRREGEQFF. The complete variable domain, with remaining parts taken from reference TRBV7-3 and TRBJ2-1, reads GAGVSQTPSNKVTEKGKYVELRCDPISGHTALYWYRQSLGQGPEFLIYFQGTGAADDSGLPNDRFFAVRPEGSVSTLKIQRTERGDSAVYLCASSLRREGEQFFGPGTRLTVL.

This clone occurred a few times. The gene calls are TRBV19 and TRBJ1-2; TRBD1 aligns across 9 bases. The CDR3 totals 17 residues. Germline CDR1 is LNHDA and CDR2 is SQIVND (reference sequence). The junction had 14 bases not matched to a gene; V was cut back by 5 bases and J by 4 bases. The DNA for the CDR3 is TGTGCCAGTAGTGCTCAGAGGCCGGGACAGGGCTCCTATGGCTACACCTTC. Protein: CASSAQRPGQGSYGYTF. The entire variable domain, with the rest obtained from reference TRBV19 and TRBJ1-2, is as follows: DGGITQSPKYLFRKEGQNVTLSCEQNLNHDAMYWYRQDPGQGLRLIYYSQIVNDFQKGDIAEGYSVSREKKESFPLTVTSAQKNPTAFYLCASSAQRPGQGSYGYTFGSGTRLTVV.

The gene calls are TRBV27 and TRBJ1-2; tentatively, D is TRBD1 (5 bases). Between the trimmed V and J ends, which lost 5 bases and 3 bases, there was a span of 16 bases. From germline, CDR1 is MNHEY and CDR2 SMNVEV (reference sequence). The CDR3 contains 15 residues. The CDR3 spells CASSPRMGRDYGYTF. The CDR3 region has the DNA TGTGCCAGCAGTCCTCGCATGGGGCGCGACTATGGCTACACCTTC.

This clone was counted ten times or more. The J gene is TRBJ2-2, the V gene TRBV4-2; TRBD2 agrees at 8 bases. V dropped 7 bases and J dropped 3; count of bases not matched to a gene: 10. The CDR3 extends over 16 amino acids. Germline values: CDR1 LGHNA, CDR2 YNFKEQ. This CDR3 reads CASTTVPAGDTGELFF. DNA of the CDR3: TGTGCCAGCACCACGGTCCCAGCGGGAGACACCGGGGAGCTGTTTTTT.

This chain uses TRBV7-3 with TRBJ2-1; 14 bases fit TRBD2. The CDR3 has 17 residues. From germline, CDR1 is SGHTA and CDR2 FQGTGA. With V trimmed by 4 bases and J by 7 bases, 9 bases remained unmatched. The CDR3 sequence: CASSYSPGTSGSNEQFF. DNA of the CDR3: TGTGCCAGCAGCTATTCTCCCGGGACTAGCGGGAGTAATGAGCAGTTCTTC.

This chain links TRBV2 with TRBJ2-1, with TRBD2 matching 12 bases. J was trimmed by 7 bases and V by 7 bases; bases with no gene match: 5. The germline V gene encodes CDR1 SNHLY and CDR2 FYNNEI. This CDR3 is 14 amino acids long. In nucleotides, the CDR3 is TGTGCCAGCAACCTAGCGGGAGGGGGTAATGAGCAGTTCTTC. This translates into CASNLAGGGNEQFF.

This clone has just a few counts. This rearrangement joins TRBV27 to TRBJ1-2; 8 bases agree with TRBD1. V gave up 5 bases and J gave up 8 bases; unmatched junction bases: 4. This CDR3 contains 12 residues. CDR1 and CDR2 (germline): MNHEY, SMNVEV (reference sequence). The CDR3 region has the DNA TGTGCCAGCAGTCAGGGGGCAAGGGGCTACACCTTC. It yields the protein CASSQGARGYTF.

In this sample, this clone turned up a few times. The V call is TRBV27, the J call TRBJ1-5; 7 nucleotides match TRBD1. This CDR3 is built from 16 residues. V gave up 3 bases and J gave up 5 bases; unmatched junction bases: 10. In germline, CDR1 is MNHEY, CDR2 SMNVEV (reference sequence). The CDR3 bases are TGTGCCAGCAGTTTGATAGGGACAGCTTCTTATCAGCCCCAGCATTTT. Protein: CASSLIGTASYQPQHF.

The chain employs TRBV20-1 and TRBJ2-7; 8 nucleotides match TRBD2. This CDR3 comprises 11 residues. Germline loops: CDR1 DFQATT, CDR2 SNEGSKA (reference sequence). The CDR3 nucleotides are TGCAAAGCCGGGAGGGCTTACGAGCAGTACTTC. This encodes CKAGRAYEQYF.

This clone turned up a few times. V gene TRBV19 combines with J gene TRBJ1-1, with 9 nucleotides matching TRBD1. From germline, CDR1 is LNHDA and CDR2 SQIVND (reference sequence). V was pared by 5 bases and J by 4 bases, with 8 bases of the junction left unmatched. The CDR3 sequence is 15 residues long. Here the CDR3 reads CASSVPGQGATEAFF. For the CDR3, the DNA is TGTGCCAGTAGTGTCCCGGGACAGGGAGCCACTGAAGCTTTCTTT. The full variable domain, completed using reference TRBV19 and TRBJ1-1, is DGGITQSPKYLFRKEGQNVTLSCEQNLNHDAMYWYRQDPGQGLRLIYYSQIVNDFQKGDIAEGYSVSREKKESFPLTVTSAQKNPTAFYLCASSVPGQGATEAFFGQGTRLTVV.

J is TRBJ2-7 and V is TRBV18, with a weak D call TRBD2 (5 bases). Germline V gives CDR1 KGHSH, CDR2 LQKENI. The V end lost 5 bases, the J end lost 6 bases, and 11 bases lay between the germline ends. The CDR3 runs 12 residues. This CDR3 reads CASSTLAGEQYF. The CDR3 bases are TGTGCCAGCTCAACTCTAGCAGGCGAGCAGTACTTC.

This clone was picked up a small number of times. The chain's CDR3 is CASSKGTGDAYGYTF. Written as DNA, the CDR3 is TGCGCCAGCAGCAAAGGGACAGGGGATGCGTATGGCTACACCTTC. The rearrangement joins TRBV5-1 to TRBJ1-2; 10 bases align to TRBD1. The CDR3 runs to 15 residues. From germline, CDR1 is SGHRS and CDR2 YFSETQ. J was trimmed by 5 bases and V by 4 bases; bases with no gene match: 8.